This T cell receptor beta chain was retrieved from a study of T cell repertoires in cytomegalovirus infection. Whole-study findings and limits: Totalled public TCR beta family frequency picked out people who carried CMV plus the relevant HLA. The ex vivo response showed dominance by HLA-C-restricted CMV-specific TCR beta clonotypes.

This CDR3 is built from 14 residues. The germline CDR1 and CDR2 sequences are SGHTA and FQGNSA. Each CDR3 protein is one row after TCRdb ran MiXCR on the reads. The table records hundreds of thousands of distinct CDR3 sequences, 20% to 25% of them present only once. To note about this clonotype: What it binds is unknown. This sequence may be a read error, since a much larger clone differs from it by one base.

The specimen sequenced was CD8+ T cells from PBMCs. The chain uses TRBV7-2 and TRBJ1-2; no clear D gene. The clonotype originates from a human donor in good health (CMV status not recorded). Some clones in this sample may be carry-over from other donors' samples. CDR3 protein: CVSSLGRIGYGYTF. In nucleotides, the CDR3 is TGTGTCAGCAGCCTCGGGCGGATCGGTTATGGCTACACCTTC.